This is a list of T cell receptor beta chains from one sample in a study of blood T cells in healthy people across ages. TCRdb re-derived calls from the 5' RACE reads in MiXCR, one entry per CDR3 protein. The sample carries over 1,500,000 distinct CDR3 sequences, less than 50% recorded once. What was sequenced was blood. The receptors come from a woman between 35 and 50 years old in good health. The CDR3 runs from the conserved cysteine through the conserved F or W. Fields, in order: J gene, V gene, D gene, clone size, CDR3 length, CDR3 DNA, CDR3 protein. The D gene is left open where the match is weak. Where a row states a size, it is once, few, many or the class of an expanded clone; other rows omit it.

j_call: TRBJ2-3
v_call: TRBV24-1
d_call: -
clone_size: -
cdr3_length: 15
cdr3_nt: TGTGCCACCTCACCCAGTTCGGGAACTCCAGATACGCAGTATTTT
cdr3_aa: CATSPSSGTPDTQYF

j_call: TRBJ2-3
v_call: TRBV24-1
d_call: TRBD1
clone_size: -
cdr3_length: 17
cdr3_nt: TGTGCCACCAGTGAGGTGGACAGGGCGACATCCACAGATACGCAGTATTTT
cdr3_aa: CATSEVDRATSTDTQYF

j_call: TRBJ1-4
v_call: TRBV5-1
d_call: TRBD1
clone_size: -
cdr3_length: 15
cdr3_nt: TGCGCCAGCAGCTGGGGACAGGGGGCGAATGAAAAACTGTTTTTT
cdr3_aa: CASSWGQGANEKLFF

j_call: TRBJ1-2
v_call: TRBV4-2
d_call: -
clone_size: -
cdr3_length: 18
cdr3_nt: TGTGCCAGCAGCCAAGACCACGGGACATTTGTCTCCAACTATGGCTACACCTTC
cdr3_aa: CASSQDHGTFVSNYGYTF

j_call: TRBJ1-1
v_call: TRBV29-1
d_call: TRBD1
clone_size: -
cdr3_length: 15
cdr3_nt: TGCAGCGTTGAAGATCTTACAGGGGACGGCACTGAAGCTTTCTTT
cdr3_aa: CSVEDLTGDGTEAFF

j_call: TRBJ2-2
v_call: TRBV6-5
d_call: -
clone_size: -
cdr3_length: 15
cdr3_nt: TGTGCCAGCAGTCCCCAGGGTCGTCGGTCCGGGGAGCTGTTTTTT
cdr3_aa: CASSPQGRRSGELFF

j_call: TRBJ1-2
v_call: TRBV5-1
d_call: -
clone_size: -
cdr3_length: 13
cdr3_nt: TGCGCCAGCCAACCGGTGGGCGACTATGGCTACACCTTC
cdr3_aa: CASQPVGDYGYTF

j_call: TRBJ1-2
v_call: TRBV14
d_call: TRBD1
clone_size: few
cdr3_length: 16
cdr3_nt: TGTGCCAGCAGCCAGTCGACCGGGACAGGGATCGGTGGCTACACCTTC
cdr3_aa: CASSQSTGTGIGGYTF

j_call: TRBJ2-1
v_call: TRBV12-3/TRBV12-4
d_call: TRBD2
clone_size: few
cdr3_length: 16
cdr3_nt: TGTGCCAGCAGTCAACCTAGCGGGGGCTTTTACAATGAGCAGTTCTTC
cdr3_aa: CASSQPSGGFYNEQFF

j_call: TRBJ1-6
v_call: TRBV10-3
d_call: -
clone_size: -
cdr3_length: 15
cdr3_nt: TGTGCCATCAGAGAAGACGGGACAAATAATTCACCCCTCCACTTT
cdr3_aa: CAIREDGTNNSPLHF

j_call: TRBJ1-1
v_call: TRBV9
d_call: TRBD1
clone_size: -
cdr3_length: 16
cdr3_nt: TGTGCCAGCAGCGCCGACAGGGGCAATTCGAACACTGAAGCTTTCTTT
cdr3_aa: CASSADRGNSNTEAFF

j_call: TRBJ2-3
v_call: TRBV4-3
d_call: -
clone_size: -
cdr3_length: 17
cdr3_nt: TGCGCCAGCAGCCAAGCCCCCCCGGGGAGTAGCACAGATACGCAGTATTTT
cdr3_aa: CASSQAPPGSSTDTQYF

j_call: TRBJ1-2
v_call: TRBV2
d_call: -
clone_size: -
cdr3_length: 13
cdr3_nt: TGTGCCAGCAACGGGCAGCTCAACTATGGCTACACCTTC
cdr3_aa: CASNGQLNYGYTF

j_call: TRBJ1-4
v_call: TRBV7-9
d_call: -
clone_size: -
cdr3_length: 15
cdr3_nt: TGTGCCAGCAGCGACCACAGGGCTACTAATGAAAAACTGTTTTTT
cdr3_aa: CASSDHRATNEKLFF

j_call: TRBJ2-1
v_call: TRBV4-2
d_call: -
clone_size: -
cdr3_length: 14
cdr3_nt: TGTGCCAGCAGCCAAGGGTCCGGGTACAATGAGCAGTTCTTC
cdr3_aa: CASSQGSGYNEQFF

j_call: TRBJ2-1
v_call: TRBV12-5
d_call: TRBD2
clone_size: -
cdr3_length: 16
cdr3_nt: TGTGCTAGTGGTTTGATGACTAGCGGAGTGGGCAATGAGCAGTTCTTC
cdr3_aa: CASGLMTSGVGNEQFF